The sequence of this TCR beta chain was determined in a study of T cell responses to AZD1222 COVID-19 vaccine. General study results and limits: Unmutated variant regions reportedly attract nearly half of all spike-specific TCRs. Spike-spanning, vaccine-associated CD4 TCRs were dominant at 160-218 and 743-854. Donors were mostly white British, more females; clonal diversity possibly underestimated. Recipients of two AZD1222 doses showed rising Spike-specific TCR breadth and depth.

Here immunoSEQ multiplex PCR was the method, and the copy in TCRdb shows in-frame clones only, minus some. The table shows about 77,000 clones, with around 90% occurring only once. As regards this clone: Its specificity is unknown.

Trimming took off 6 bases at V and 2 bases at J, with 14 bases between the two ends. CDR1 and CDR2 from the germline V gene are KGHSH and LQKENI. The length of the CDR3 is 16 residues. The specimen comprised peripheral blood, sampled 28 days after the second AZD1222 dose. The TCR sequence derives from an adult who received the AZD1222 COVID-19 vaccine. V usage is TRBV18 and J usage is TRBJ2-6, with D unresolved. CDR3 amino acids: CASSPDRRTGANVLTF. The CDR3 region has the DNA TGTGCCAGCTCGCCCGACCGTCGGACTGGGGCCAACGTCCTGACTTTC.